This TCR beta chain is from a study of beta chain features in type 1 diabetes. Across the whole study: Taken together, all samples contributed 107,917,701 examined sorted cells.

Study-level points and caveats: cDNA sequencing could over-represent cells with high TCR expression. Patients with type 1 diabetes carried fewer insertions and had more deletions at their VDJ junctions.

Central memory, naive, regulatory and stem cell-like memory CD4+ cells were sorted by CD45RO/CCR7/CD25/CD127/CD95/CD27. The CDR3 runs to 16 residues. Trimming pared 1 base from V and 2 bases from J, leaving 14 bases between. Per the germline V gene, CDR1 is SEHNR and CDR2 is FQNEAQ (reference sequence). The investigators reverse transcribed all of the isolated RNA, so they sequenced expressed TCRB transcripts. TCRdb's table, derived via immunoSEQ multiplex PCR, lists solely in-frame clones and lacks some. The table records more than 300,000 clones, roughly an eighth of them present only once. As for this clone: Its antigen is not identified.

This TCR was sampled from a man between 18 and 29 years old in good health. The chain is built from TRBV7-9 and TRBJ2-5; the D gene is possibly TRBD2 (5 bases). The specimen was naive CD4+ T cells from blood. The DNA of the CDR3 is TGTGCCAGCAGCTTAGGTTACGGGATTCTACAAGAGACCCAGTACTTC. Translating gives CASSLGYGILQETQYF.